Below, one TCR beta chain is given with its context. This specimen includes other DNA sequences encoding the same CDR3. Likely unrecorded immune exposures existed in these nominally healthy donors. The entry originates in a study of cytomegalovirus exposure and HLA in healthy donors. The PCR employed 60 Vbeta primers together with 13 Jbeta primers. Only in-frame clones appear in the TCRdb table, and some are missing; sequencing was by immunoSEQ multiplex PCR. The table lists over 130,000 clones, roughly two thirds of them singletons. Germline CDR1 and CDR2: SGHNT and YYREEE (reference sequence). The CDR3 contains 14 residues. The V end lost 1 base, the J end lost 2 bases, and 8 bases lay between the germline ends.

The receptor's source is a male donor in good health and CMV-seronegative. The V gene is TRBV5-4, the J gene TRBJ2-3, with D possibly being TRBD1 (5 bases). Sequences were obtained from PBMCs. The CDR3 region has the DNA TGTGCCAGCAGCTTGCAAGGGGCCACAGATACGCAGTATTTT. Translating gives CASSLQGATDTQYF.